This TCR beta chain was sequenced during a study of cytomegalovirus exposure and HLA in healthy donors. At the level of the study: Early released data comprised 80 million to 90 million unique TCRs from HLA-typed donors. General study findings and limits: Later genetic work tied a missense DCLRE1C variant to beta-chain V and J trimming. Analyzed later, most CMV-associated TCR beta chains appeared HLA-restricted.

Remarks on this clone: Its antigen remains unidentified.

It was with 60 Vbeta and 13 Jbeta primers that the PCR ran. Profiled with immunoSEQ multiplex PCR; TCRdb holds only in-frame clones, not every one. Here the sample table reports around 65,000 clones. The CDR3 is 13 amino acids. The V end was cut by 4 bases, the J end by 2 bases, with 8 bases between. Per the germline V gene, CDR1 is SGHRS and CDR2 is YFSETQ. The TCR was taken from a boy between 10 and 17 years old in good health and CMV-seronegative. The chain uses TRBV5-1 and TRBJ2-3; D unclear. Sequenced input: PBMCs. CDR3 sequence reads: CASSGQNTDTQYF. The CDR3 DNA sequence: TGCGCCAGCAGCGGGCAGAACACAGATACGCAGTATTTT.